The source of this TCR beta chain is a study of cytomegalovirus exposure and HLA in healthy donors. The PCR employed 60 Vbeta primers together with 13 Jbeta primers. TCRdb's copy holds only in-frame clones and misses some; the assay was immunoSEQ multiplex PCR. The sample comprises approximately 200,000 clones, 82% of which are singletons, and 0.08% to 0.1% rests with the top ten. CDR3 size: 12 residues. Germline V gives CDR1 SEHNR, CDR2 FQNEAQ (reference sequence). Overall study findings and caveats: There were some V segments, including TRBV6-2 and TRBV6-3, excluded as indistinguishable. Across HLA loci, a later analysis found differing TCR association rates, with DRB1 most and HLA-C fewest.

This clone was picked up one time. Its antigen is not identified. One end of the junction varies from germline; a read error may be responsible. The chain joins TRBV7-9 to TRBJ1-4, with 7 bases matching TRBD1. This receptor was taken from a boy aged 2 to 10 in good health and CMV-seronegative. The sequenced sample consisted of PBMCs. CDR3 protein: CASSLKGDSLYF. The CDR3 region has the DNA TGTGCCAGCAGCTTAAAGGGGGACAGTCTCTATTTT.